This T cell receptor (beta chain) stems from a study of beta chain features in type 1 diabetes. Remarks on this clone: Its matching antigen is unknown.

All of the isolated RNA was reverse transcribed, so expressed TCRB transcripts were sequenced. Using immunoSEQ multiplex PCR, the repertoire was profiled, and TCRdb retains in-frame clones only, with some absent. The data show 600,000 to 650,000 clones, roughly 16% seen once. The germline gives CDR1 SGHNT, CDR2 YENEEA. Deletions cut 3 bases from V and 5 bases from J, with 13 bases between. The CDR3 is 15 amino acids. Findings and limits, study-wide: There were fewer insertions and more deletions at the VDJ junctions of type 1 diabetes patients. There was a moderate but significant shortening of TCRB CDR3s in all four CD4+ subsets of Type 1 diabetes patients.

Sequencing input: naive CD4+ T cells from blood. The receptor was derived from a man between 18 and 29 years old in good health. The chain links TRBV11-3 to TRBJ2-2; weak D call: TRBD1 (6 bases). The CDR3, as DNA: TGTGCCAGCAGCTTTCAGGGGCAGAAGACCGGGGAGCTGTTTTTT. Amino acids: CASSFQGQKTGELFF.